What follows are 21 T cell receptor beta chains derived from one specimen sequenced in a study of identical twins. TCRdb re-analysed the 5' RACE reads in MiXCR, keeping a single row per CDR3 protein. Of approximately 670,000 distinct CDR3 sequences in the sample, roughly 6% were seen once. Sequenced sample: naive T cells sorted from blood. These receptor sequences come from a man aged 18-30 years in good health.

In this sample, this clonotype turned up a few times. V is TRBV7-2 and J is TRBJ2-3; 7 bases are a match to TRBD1. The CDR3 sequence is 15 residues long. In germline, CDR1 is SGHTA, CDR2 FQGNSA. V lost 5 bases to trimming and J lost 1 base; unmatched junction nucleotides: 6. The CDR3 coding sequence is TGTGCCAGCAGCGGCCGAGGACAGGGCACAGATACGCAGTATTTT. Protein product: CASSGRGQGTDTQYF.

This clonotype has ten or more counts. In DNA form, the CDR3 reads TGTGCCAGCAGTGCGGACATTCAGCCCCAGCATTTT. It yields the protein CASSADIQPQHF. The V and J genes are TRBV12-3 or TRBV12-4 and TRBJ1-5; TRBD1 might be the D (5 bases). Trimming shortened V by 5 bases and J by 6 bases, and 8 bases separated the two germline ends. The CDR3 is 12 residues long.

The table lists this clonotype with many counts. J is TRBJ2-1 and V is TRBV7-3; 7 nucleotides agree with TRBD1. The CDR3 totals 14 residues. The junction had 3 bases not matched to a gene; V was cut back by 1 base and J by 6 bases. Germline values: CDR1 SGHTA, CDR2 FQGTGA. The CDR3 here is CASSLMPGGNEQFF. CDR3 nucleotide sequence: TGTGCCAGCAGCTTAATGCCAGGGGGCAATGAGCAGTTCTTC.

This clonotype was recorded a few times. V is TRBV24-1 and J is TRBJ2-1; 11 bases agree with TRBD2. Germline V gives CDR1 KGHDR, CDR2 SFDVKD. The junction had 14 bases not matched to a gene; V was cut back by 4 bases and J by 16 bases. This CDR3 has 15 amino acids. The CDR3 reads CATSESSGRFNERFF. The DNA of the CDR3 is TGTGCCACCAGTGAGTCTAGCGGGAGGTTCAATGAGCGTTTCTTC.

There are many counts of this clonotype. The chain combines TRBV7-9 with TRBJ2-2, with D tentatively TRBD1 or TRBD2 (5 bases each). This CDR3 has 17 amino acids. Germline V gives CDR1 SEHNR, CDR2 FQNEAQ (reference sequence). V lost 7 bases and J lost 2, with 20 bases in between. The CDR3 DNA sequence: TGTGCCAGCATCCTACAACGGGGCAGGAGTAACACCGGGGAGCTGTTTTTT. It translates to CASILQRGRSNTGELFF.

This rearrangement joins TRBV2 to TRBJ2-7; 8 positions match TRBD1. The CDR3 covers 15 residues. J gave up 2 bases and V 2 bases, and 5 bases lay outside the gene matches. Germline loops: CDR1 SNHLY, CDR2 FYNNEI. The CDR3 nucleotides are TGTGCCAGCAGTGAAAGGGACAGGTTGGCCTACGAGCAGTACTTC. It yields the protein CASSERDRLAYEQYF.

This rearrangement joins TRBV12-3 or TRBV12-4 to TRBJ1-5; tentative D call: TRBD1 (6 bases). This CDR3 spans 15 amino acids. V was pared by 5 bases and J by 3 bases, with 14 bases between. This CDR3 is CASSTRGQPNQPQHF. The CDR3 DNA reads TGTGCCAGCAGTACCCGAGGACAGCCCAATCAGCCCCAGCATTTT.

This clonotype was counted between two and nine times. The chain combines TRBV19 with TRBJ2-4; no reliable D call. V was shortened by 1 base and J by 1 base, with 5 bases between the two germline ends. Germline V lookup: CDR1 LNHDA, CDR2 SQIVND (reference sequence). The CDR3 length is 14 residues. Here the CDR3 reads CASSIVGAKNIQYF. CDR3 sequence (DNA): TGTGCCAGTAGTATAGTGGGGGCCAAAAACATTCAGTACTTC.

The chain recombines TRBV5-1 with TRBJ2-1; TRBD2 matches 7 bases. Per germline, CDR1 SGHRS and CDR2 YFSETQ. V gave up 4 bases and J gave up 6 bases; unmatched junction bases: 10. This CDR3 region has 15 residues. In DNA form, the CDR3 reads TGCGCCAGCAGCCCGGGCGGCGGGGGTTTCAATGAGCAGTTCTTC. It is translated as CASSPGGGGFNEQFF.

This clonotype was picked up a small number of times. The chain has TRBV11-2 and TRBJ2-7; D gene ambiguous. CDR1 is SGHAT, CDR2 FQNNGV, per germline. V was cut by 1 base and J by 4 bases, with 11 bases left in between. This CDR3 is built from 14 residues. The CDR3 is CASSLGPRPYEQYV. CDR3 nucleotide sequence: TGTGCCAGCAGCTTAGGGCCCCGTCCGTACGAGCAGTACGTC.

This clonotype has just a few counts. The chain joins TRBV7-9 to TRBJ1-1, with unresolved D. Trimming shortened V by 4 bases and J by 11 bases, and 11 bases separated the two germline ends. CDR1 and CDR2 from the germline V gene are SEHNR and FQNEAQ (reference sequence). The CDR3 loop spans 11 amino acids. In DNA, the CDR3 is TGTGCCAGCAGCTCAGCCGGGGTGGCTTTCTTT. Its protein is CASSSAGVAFF.

This clonotype has at least ten counts. V is TRBV7-6 and J is TRBJ2-2; TRBD1 matches at 11 bases. In germline, CDR1 is SGHVS, CDR2 FNYEAQ. With 4 bases clipped from V and 7 bases from J, the junction kept 8 bases outside the gene matches. This CDR3 contains 16 residues. CDR3 amino acids: CASSSGQGAFIGELFF. The CDR3 nucleotides are TGTGCCAGCAGCTCAGGACAGGGGGCGTTTATCGGGGAGCTGTTTTTT. Using reference TRBV7-6 and TRBJ2-2 for the parts outside the CDR3, the full variable domain is GAGVSQSPRYKVTKRGQDVALRCDPISGHVSLYWYRQALGQGPEFLTYFNYEAQQDKSGLPNDRFSAERPEGSISTLTIQRTEQRDSAMYRCASSSGQGAFIGELFFGEGSRLTVL.

This clonotype has at least ten counts. This sequence joins TRBV7-6 and TRBJ2-1; no definite D call. The CDR3 sequence is 13 residues long. CDR1 is SGHVS, CDR2 FNYEAQ, per germline. V dropped 4 bases and J dropped 3 bases, with 7 bases sitting between them. In DNA, the CDR3 is TGTGCCAGCAGCTCCCTTCTCTACAATGAGCAGTTCTTC. Residues: CASSSLLYNEQFF. The whole variable domain, remainder taken from reference TRBV7-6 and TRBJ2-1, is GAGVSQSPRYKVTKRGQDVALRCDPISGHVSLYWYRQALGQGPEFLTYFNYEAQQDKSGLPNDRFSAERPEGSISTLTIQRTEQRDSAMYRCASSSLLYNEQFFGPGTRLTVL.

In this sample, this clonotype turned up many times. This rearrangement joins TRBV4-1 to TRBJ2-1; 8 positions agree with TRBD2. The CDR3 extends over 15 amino acids. J gave up 3 bases and V 3 bases, and 4 bases lay outside the gene matches. Germline CDR1 is MGHRA and CDR2 is YSYEKL. The CDR3 bases are TGCGCCAGCAGCCATAGCGGGACGTACTACAATGAGCAGTTCTTC. Translating it yields CASSHSGTYYNEQFF.

This clonotype has a count of ten or more. The V call is TRBV20-1, the J call TRBJ2-3; possibly TRBD2 for D (6 bases). Between the trimmed V and J ends, which lost 0 bases and 4 bases, there was a span of 17 bases. CDR1 and CDR2 from the germline V gene are DFQATT and SNEGSKA (reference sequence). The CDR3 contains 16 residues. For the CDR3, the DNA is TGCAGTGCTAGAGAGAAGACTAGTGGTGGCCCAGATACGCAGTATTTT. Translating it yields CSAREKTSGGPDTQYF.

There are a few counts of this clonotype. V gene TRBV20-1 combines with J gene TRBJ2-1; 12 bases match TRBD2. Germline assignment: CDR1 DFQATT and CDR2 SNEGSKA (reference sequence). The CDR3 length is 14 residues. J was trimmed by 5 bases and V by 1 base; bases with no gene match: 0. This chain's CDR3 is CSARASGRDNEQFF. DNA for the CDR3: TGCAGTGCTAGAGCTAGCGGGAGGGACAATGAGCAGTTCTTC.

This clonotype was counted many times. This sequence joins TRBV7-9 and TRBJ1-4; TRBD1 matches 9 bases. The junction had 7 bases not matched to a gene; V was cut back by 8 bases and J by 6 bases. Germline lookup yields CDR1 SEHNR and CDR2 FQNEAQ (reference sequence). The CDR3 contains 14 residues. The CDR3 sequence is CASGTGGLHEKLFF. The CDR3 DNA sequence: TGTGCCAGCGGTACAGGGGGCTTGCATGAAAAACTGTTTTTT.

This clonotype has at least ten counts. This rearrangement joins TRBV12-3 or TRBV12-4 to TRBJ2-2; D gene uncertain. The V gene lost 3 bases and the J gene lost 8 bases, with 13 bases spanning the gap. The CDR3 has 14 residues. The CDR3 region has the DNA TGTGCCAGCAGTTTTTTACTGCAGTCTGGGGAGCTGTTTTTT. This translates into CASSFLLQSGELFF.

This clonotype appeared many times. This sequence joins TRBV29-1 and TRBJ2-1, with 13 positions matching TRBD2. The CDR3 runs 15 residues. The V and J ends lost 4 bases and 0 bases, in that order; junction bases with no gene match: 0. Germline V gives CDR1 SQVTM, CDR2 ANQGSEA. The CDR3 here is CSVGTSGSSYNEQFF. For the CDR3, the DNA is TGCAGCGTTGGGACTAGCGGGAGCTCCTACAATGAGCAGTTCTTC.

In its sample, this clonotype was seen many times. One end of the junction does not line up with germline, which may come from a read error. The rearrangement links TRBV10-3 to TRBJ2-5; a weak D match, TRBD2 (7 bases). Germline CDR1 reads ENHRY; CDR2 reads SYGVKD. The length of the CDR3 is 13 residues. DNA for the CDR3: TGCCCCACCGAGGGGGGAGGGATCGAGACCCAGTACTTC. This codes for CPTEGGGIETQYF.

This clonotype was observed at least ten times. V and J are TRBV6-1 and TRBJ1-1, with TRBD1 matching over 8 bases. Germline trimming cut 7 bases from V and 2 bases from J; bases unmatched to any gene: 9. Germline V lookup: CDR1 MNHNS, CDR2 SASEGT. CDR3 size: 15 residues. CDR3 amino acids: CASTRDRGRNTEAFF. CDR3 nucleotides: TGTGCCAGCACCCGAGACAGGGGCCGAAACACTGAAGCTTTCTTT.